This T cell receptor beta chain was documented in a study of cytomegalovirus exposure and HLA in healthy donors. From germline, CDR1 is LNHDA and CDR2 SQIVND (reference sequence). This CDR3 has 13 amino acids. Trimming pared 5 bases from V and 4 bases from J, leaving 9 bases between. PCR amplification relied on 60 Vbeta primers (plus 13 Jbeta primers). Only in-frame clones appear in the TCRdb table, and some are missing; sequencing was by immunoSEQ multiplex PCR. Of roughly 100,000 clones detected, less than 80% appear once; the ten largest clones hold around 4%. Sequencing was carried out using PBMCs. This chain connects TRBV19 to TRBJ2-1, with unresolved D. The source is a man aged 25 to 40 in good health and CMV-seropositive. CDR3 nucleotides: TGTGCCAGTAGTTTGCAGCGTTACAATGAGCAGTTCTTC. Translation: CASSLQRYNEQFF.